Given below is one T cell receptor (beta chain) in context. Its antigen remains unidentified. TCRdb ran MiXCR on the reads and lists one entry per CDR3 protein. Of 450,000 to 550,000 distinct CDR3 sequences detected, approximately 16% appear once; the ten largest clones hold roughly a quarter. The data belong to a study of T cell repertoires in cytomegalovirus infection. Looking at the study overall: A matching HLA type, together with CMV infection, was signaled by public TCR beta signatures.

Overall study results and limits: CMV carriers with the relevant HLA were identified by cumulative public TCR beta family frequency.

The CDR3 consists of 13 residues. V lost 9 bases and J lost 4; bases outside the gene matches: 2. Germline V CDR1 and CDR2: KGHDR, SFDVKD. The J gene is TRBJ1-1, the V gene TRBV24-1; TRBD1 aligns across 12 bases. This receptor was obtained from a human donor in good health (CMV status not recorded). Some clones in this sample may be carry-over from other donors' samples. Sequencing input: CD8+ T cells from PBMCs. CDR3 bases: TGTGCCACCGGGGACAGGGGGCTCACTGAAGCTTTCTTT. Protein product: CATGDRGLTEAFF.